The TCR beta chain under discussion was sequenced for a study of cytomegalovirus exposure and HLA in healthy donors. Trimming removed 6 bases from V and 2 bases from J, with 8 bases in between. The CDR3 totals 13 residues. Germline V lookup: CDR1 MNHNS, CDR2 SASEGT. Primers for the PCR totalled 60 Vbeta and 13 Jbeta. Produced via immunoSEQ multiplex PCR; TCRdb's table is partial and in-frame only. The top ten clones hold 7.7% of a sample with about 110,000 clones, less than 80% of them seen once. This sequence was found in a woman aged 50 to 60 in good health and CMV-seropositive. Sequencing was done on a sample of PBMCs. This chain links TRBV6-1 with TRBJ1-5, with D unclear. The CDR3 is CASRLEGNQPQHF. Here the CDR3 DNA reads TGTGCCAGCAGGCTGGAGGGCAATCAGCCCCAGCATTTT.